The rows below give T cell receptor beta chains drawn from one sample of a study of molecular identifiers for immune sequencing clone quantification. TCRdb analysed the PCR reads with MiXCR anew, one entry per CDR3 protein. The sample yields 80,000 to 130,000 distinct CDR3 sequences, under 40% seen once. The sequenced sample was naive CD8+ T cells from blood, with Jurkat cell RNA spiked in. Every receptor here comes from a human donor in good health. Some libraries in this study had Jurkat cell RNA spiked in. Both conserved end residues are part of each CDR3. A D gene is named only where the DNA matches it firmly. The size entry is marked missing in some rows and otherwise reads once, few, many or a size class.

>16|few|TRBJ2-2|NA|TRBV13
CASSPIAGGDTGELFF
TGTGCCAGCAGCCCGATTGCCGGGGGAGACACCGGGGAGCTGTTTTTT
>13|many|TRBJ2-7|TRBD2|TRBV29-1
CSARLAGGYEQYF
TGCAGCGCCAGACTAGCGGGCGGCTACGAGCAGTACTTC
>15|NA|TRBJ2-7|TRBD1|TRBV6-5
CASGYSWDSTYEQYF
TGTGCCAGCGGTTATAGCTGGGACAGTACCTACGAGCAGTACTTC
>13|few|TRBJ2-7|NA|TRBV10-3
CAIKRGGDYEQYF
TGTGCCATCAAAAGGGGGGGGGACTACGAGCAGTACTTC
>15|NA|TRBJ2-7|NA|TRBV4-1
CASSQDLGYQREQYF
TGCGCCAGCAGCCAAGATCTCGGCTACCAGAGGGAGCAGTACTTC
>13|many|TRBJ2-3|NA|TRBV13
CASSLSGTDTQYF
TGTGCCAGCAGCCTTAGCGGCACAGATACGCAGTATTTT
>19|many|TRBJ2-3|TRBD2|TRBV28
CANREGGLAGGPRADTQYF
TGTGCCAACCGAGAGGGGGGACTAGCGGGAGGGCCCCGGGCAGATACGCAGTATTTT
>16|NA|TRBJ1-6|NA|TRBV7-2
CASRLVQGGYNSPLHF
TGTGCCAGCAGATTAGTCCAAGGGGGCTATAATTCACCCCTCCACTTT
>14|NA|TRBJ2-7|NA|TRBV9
CASSVRDSRYEQYF
TGTGCCAGCAGCGTCCGGGACTCTCGCTACGAGCAGTACTTC
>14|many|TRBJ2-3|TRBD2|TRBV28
CASSLEAGGDTQYF
TGTGCCAGCAGTTTAGAGGCGGGAGGTGATACGCAGTATTTT
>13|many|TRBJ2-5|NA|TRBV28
CASNGGLKETQYF
TGTGCCAGCAACGGGGGTTTAAAAGAGACCCAGTACTTC
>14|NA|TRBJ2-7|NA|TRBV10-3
CAISGSQIAYEQYF
TGTGCCATCAGTGGGTCCCAAATTGCGTACGAGCAGTACTTC
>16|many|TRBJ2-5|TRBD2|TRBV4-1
CASSQGGSPIQETQYF
TGCGCCAGCAGCCAAGGCGGGAGCCCCATCCAAGAGACCCAGTACTTC
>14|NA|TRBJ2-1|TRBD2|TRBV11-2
CASSSGTTYNEKFF
TGTGCCAGCAGTTCCGGGACTACCTACAATGAGAAGTTCTTC
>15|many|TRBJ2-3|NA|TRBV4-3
CASSKLRRAADTQYF
TGCGCCAGCAGCAAGCTCAGGCGAGCGGCAGATACGCAGTATTTT
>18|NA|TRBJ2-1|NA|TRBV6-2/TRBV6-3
CASSYSPGALSSYNEQFF
TGTGCCAGCAGTTACTCTCCGGGAGCTCTTAGCTCCTACAATGAGCAGTTCTTC
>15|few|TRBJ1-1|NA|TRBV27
CASSLSGGTSTEAFF
TGTGCCAGCAGTTTATCAGGGGGAACGAGCACTGAAGCTTTCTTT
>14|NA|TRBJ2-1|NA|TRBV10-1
CASSEGGSYNEQFF
TGCGCCAGCAGTGAAGGAGGGAGCTACAATGAGCAGTTCTTC
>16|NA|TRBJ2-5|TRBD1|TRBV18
CASSPWGQRMQETQYF
TGTGCCAGCTCACCATGGGGACAGAGAATGCAAGAGACCCAGTACTTC
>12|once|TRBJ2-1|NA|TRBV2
CASSERYNEQFF
TGTGCCAGCAGTGAACGTTACAATGAGCAGTTCTTC
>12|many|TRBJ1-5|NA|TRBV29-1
CSVGTSNQPQHF
TGCAGCGTCGGGACAAGCAATCAGCCCCAGCATTTT
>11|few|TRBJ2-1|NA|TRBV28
CASRITGEQFF
TGTGCCAGCAGAATTACTGGCGAGCAGTTCTTC
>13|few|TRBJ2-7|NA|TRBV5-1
CASSQEQGSEQYF
TGCGCCAGCAGTCAGGAACAGGGTTCCGAGCAGTACTTC
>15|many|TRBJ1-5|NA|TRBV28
CASSFGPNPSQPQHF
TGTGCCAGCAGTTTCGGACCCAACCCTAGTCAGCCCCAGCATTTT
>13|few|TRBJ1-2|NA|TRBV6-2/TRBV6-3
CASRDGVYYGYTF
TGTGCCAGCAGAGACGGCGTTTACTATGGCTACACCTTC
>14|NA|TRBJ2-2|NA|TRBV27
CASSHREGAGELFF
TGTGCCAGCAGTCACAGGGAAGGGGCCGGGGAGCTGTTTTTT
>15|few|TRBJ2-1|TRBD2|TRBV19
CASTTGLAAFNEQFF
TGTGCCAGTACGACGGGACTAGCGGCATTCAATGAGCAGTTCTTC
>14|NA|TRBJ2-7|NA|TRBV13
CASSLAPGVYEQYF
TGTGCCAGCAGCTTAGCCCCAGGGGTCTACGAGCAGTACTTC
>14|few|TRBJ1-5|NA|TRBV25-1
CASSEYGYNQPQHF
TGTGCCAGCAGTGAATACGGGTACAATCAGCCCCAGCATTTT
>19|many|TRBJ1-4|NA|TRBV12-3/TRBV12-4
CASSSMVVPMAPFNEKLFF
TGTGCCAGCAGTTCAATGGTCGTCCCTATGGCCCCATTTAATGAAAAACTGTTTTTT
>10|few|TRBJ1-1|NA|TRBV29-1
CSVERLEAFF
TGCAGCGTTGAAAGGTTAGAAGCTTTCTTT
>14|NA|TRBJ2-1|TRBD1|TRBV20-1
CSATRQGASDEQFF
TGCAGTGCTACCAGACAGGGGGCTAGCGATGAGCAGTTCTTC
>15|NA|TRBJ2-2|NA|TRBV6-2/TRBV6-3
CASSPRQSTTGELFF
TGTGCCAGCAGCCCGCGGCAATCGACCACCGGGGAGCTGTTTTTT
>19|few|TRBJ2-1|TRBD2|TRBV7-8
CASSLALLGTRITYNEQFF
TGTGCCAGCAGCTTAGCGCTCCTTGGGACTAGGATTACCTACAATGAGCAGTTCTTC